A selection of T cell receptor beta chains follows, all from one sample in a study of blood T cell repertoires in COVID-19. Clones were sequenced by immunoSEQ multiplex PCR, and TCRdb holds only the in-frame ones, with some missing. This sample has tens of thousands of clones, with approximately 84% found just once. The source material was peripheral blood. These receptors came from a human donor in a cohort sampled during active COVID-19. Each CDR3 is given with its conserved first and last residue. The D gene is left open where the match is weak. The size field is filled for only some rows; it gives once, few, many or a size class.

cdr3_nt,cdr3_aa,v_call,d_call,clone_size,j_call
TGTGCCACCAGTGAGGGAGGCAATCAGCCCCAGCATTTT,CATSEGGNQPQHF,TRBV24-1,.,many,TRBJ1-5
TGTGCCAGCTCACTTCCCCCGGGATCAGCGGGGGCGTACGAGCAGTACTTC,CASSLPPGSAGAYEQYF,TRBV18,TRBD2,.,TRBJ2-7
TGTGCCGGAAAGGCGGGGGCGGCCAAAAACATTCAGTACTTC,CAGKAGAAKNIQYF,TRBV30,.,.,TRBJ2-4
TGTGCCAGCTCACCCGGGCGGGTCGGAGGTACGCAGTATTTT,CASSPGRVGGTQYF,TRBV18,.,.,TRBJ2-3
TGTGCCACCAGTGACTCGCGCGCCCAGGGCAATCAGCCCCAGCATTTT,CATSDSRAQGNQPQHF,TRBV24-1,.,.,TRBJ1-5
TGTGCCAGCAGTGGTTACAGGGGGAATAGCGTCGGGGAGCTGTTTTTT,CASSGYRGNSVGELFF,TRBV2,TRBD1,.,TRBJ2-2
TGTGCCAGCAGTCCCCCCGAGACAGGTTATCAGCCCCAGCATTTT,CASSPPETGYQPQHF,TRBV2,.,.,TRBJ1-5
TGTGCCAGTAGTCCAGAAGCTGACAGGGCGTTCACTGAAGCTTTCTTT,CASSPEADRAFTEAFF,TRBV19,TRBD1,few,TRBJ1-1
TGTGCCAGCAGAAGGGACAGGGAGCGCAATCAGCCCCAGCATTTT,CASRRDRERNQPQHF,TRBV2,TRBD1,.,TRBJ1-5
TGTGCCAGCAGCCGAGGAGCGGGACTAGCATCCTACAATGAGCAGTTCTTC,CASSRGAGLASYNEQFF,TRBV4-2,TRBD2,.,TRBJ2-1
TGTGCCAGCAGCCCCCGGGACAGATACTACGAGCAGTACTTC,CASSPRDRYYEQYF,TRBV5-6,TRBD1,.,TRBJ2-7
TGTGCCAGCAGGGACCCCGACAGCGCTAACTATGGCTACACCTTC,CASRDPDSANYGYTF,TRBV28,.,.,TRBJ1-2
TGTGCCAGCAGCCCCCGGGACAGGGTAGGGGAGACCCAGTACTTC,CASSPRDRVGETQYF,TRBV9,TRBD1,.,TRBJ2-5
TGTGCCAGCAGCCAATCTCAGGGGAGTGGAAACACCATATATTTT,CASSQSQGSGNTIYF,TRBV3-1/TRBV3-2,.,.,TRBJ1-3
TGCGCCAGCAGCTTGGCCGGGGGAAATAATGAAAAACTGTTTTTT,CASSLAGGNNEKLFF,TRBV5-1,.,.,TRBJ1-4
TGTGCCATCAGTGAGGCAGGACAGAAATACGAGCAGTACTTC,CAISEAGQKYEQYF,TRBV10-3,.,.,TRBJ2-7
TGCGCCAGCAGTGTTGCAGGGAGGAGTGAAGCTTTCTTT,CASSVAGRSEAFF,TRBV10-2,.,few,TRBJ1-1
TGTGCCAGCTCACCCCGGACTAGCGAGCCCGAGCAGTACTTC,CASSPRTSEPEQYF,TRBV18,TRBD2,.,TRBJ2-7
TGTGCCAGCAGTTCAAAACTAGCGGGAGAGGATGAGCAGTTCTTC,CASSSKLAGEDEQFF,TRBV27,TRBD2,.,TRBJ2-1
TGCGCCAGCAGCTTGGCTAGCAGGACTGAAGCTTTCTTT,CASSLASRTEAFF,TRBV5-1,.,.,TRBJ1-1
TGTGCCATCAGTGAGTCCGCTAGCGGGTCCTACAATGAGCAGTTCTTC,CAISESASGSYNEQFF,TRBV10-3,TRBD2,few,TRBJ2-1
TGTGCCAGCAGCTTAGGGGACAGCCCTAATCAGCCCCAGCATTTT,CASSLGDSPNQPQHF,TRBV7-9,TRBD1,.,TRBJ1-5
TGTGCCAGCTCGGGGGCTAGCGGTTCCTACGAGCAGTACTTC,CASSGASGSYEQYF,TRBV2,.,few,TRBJ2-7
TGTGCCAGTACGTCCGGGTTGAACACTGAAGCTTTCTTT,CASTSGLNTEAFF,TRBV19,.,.,TRBJ1-1
TGTGCCAGCAGTTCGCCGAGGGCGGGAGAAGAGACCCAGTACTTC,CASSSPRAGEETQYF,TRBV27,TRBD2,.,TRBJ2-5
TGTGCCAGCAGTCCGGGTCTTCGGAACACTGAAGCTTTCTTT,CASSPGLRNTEAFF,TRBV27,.,.,TRBJ1-1
TGCAGCGTCGCTATCGACTCATACAACGTGGAGACCCAGTACTTC,CSVAIDSYNVETQYF,TRBV29-1,.,.,TRBJ2-5
TGCGCCAGCAGTCAATCGCGAATCGGGGGAGCTAACACCGGGGAGCTGTTTTTT,CASSQSRIGGANTGELFF,TRBV23-1,.,.,TRBJ2-2
TGTGCCACCAGTGACCCAAGTCAGACGAACACCGGGGAGCTGTTTTTT,CATSDPSQTNTGELFF,TRBV24-1,.,.,TRBJ2-2
TGTGCCAGTAGTATAGCAAGCTACTCTGGGGCCAACGTCCTGACTTTC,CASSIASYSGANVLTF,TRBV19,.,.,TRBJ2-6
TGTGCTAGTGGTTTTGGGGGGGCCTACGAGCAGTACTTC,CASGFGGAYEQYF,TRBV12-5,TRBD2,few,TRBJ2-7
TGTGCCTGGAGTGCGAACAGGGACGAGCAGTACTTC,CAWSANRDEQYF,TRBV30,.,.,TRBJ2-7
TGTGCCAGCAGCCCCCGACCGGGACTAGGATTTTTTGAGCAGTTCTTC,CASSPRPGLGFFEQFF,TRBV7-3,TRBD2,.,TRBJ2-1
TGTGCCAGCAGCCTACAGGGGAACACTGAAGCTTTCTTT,CASSLQGNTEAFF,TRBV6-2/TRBV6-3,.,.,TRBJ1-1
TGTGCCAGCCGTCAGGGGGCTAACTATGGCTACACCTTC,CASRQGANYGYTF,TRBV6-4,TRBD1,.,TRBJ1-2
TGTGCCAGCAGCTCGGGACAGGGGGTATCCTACGAGCAGTACTTC,CASSSGQGVSYEQYF,TRBV5-6,TRBD1,.,TRBJ2-7
TGTGCCAGCAGCTACGCAGGGGGCACCGAGCAGTACTTC,CASSYAGGTEQYF,TRBV7-3,TRBD1,.,TRBJ2-7
TGTGCCAGCAGCTTAGATCTCGGGAATACGCAGTATTTT,CASSLDLGNTQYF,TRBV11-2,.,.,TRBJ2-3
TGTGCCAGCAGAGAGACGAGGGATGCCTACAATGAGCAGTTCTTC,CASRETRDAYNEQFF,TRBV11-1,.,.,TRBJ2-1
TGCAGCGTTGATTCGGGACAGGGCGGGGGCAATGAGCAGTTCTTC,CSVDSGQGGGNEQFF,TRBV29-1,TRBD1,.,TRBJ2-1
TGTGCCAGCAGCGCCGGACAGGGTGGGCGCTACGAGCAGTACTTC,CASSAGQGGRYEQYF,TRBV11-1,TRBD1,.,TRBJ2-7
TGCGCCAGCAGCTTAACAGGGTCTGGGGAGACCCAGTACTTC,CASSLTGSGETQYF,TRBV5-1,.,.,TRBJ2-5
TGTGCCAGCAGCGAGGCCGGGACAGCAAAAGAGACCCAGTACTTC,CASSEAGTAKETQYF,TRBV28,TRBD1,.,TRBJ2-5
TGTGCCAGCAGAAGTCTAGGGGATAATTCACCCCTCCACTTT,CASRSLGDNSPLHF,TRBV27,.,.,TRBJ1-6
TGCGCCAGCAGCTTCCCTTTAGCGGGGGGTAACACAGATACGCAGTATTTT,CASSFPLAGGNTDTQYF,TRBV5-1,TRBD2,once,TRBJ2-3
TGTGCCAGCAGCCAAGATCTTGGGCTCTACGAGCAGTACTTC,CASSQDLGLYEQYF,TRBV4-2,.,few,TRBJ2-7
TGCGCCAGCAGCTTGACAGGGTCCTCTGGCTACACCTTC,CASSLTGSSGYTF,TRBV5-1,.,.,TRBJ1-2
TGTGCCAGCAGTTTGGGCAGGAACTATGGCTACACCTTC,CASSLGRNYGYTF,TRBV12-3/TRBV12-4,.,.,TRBJ1-2
TGCGCCAGCAGTCAATCCCGGGGGGACTATGGCTACACCTTC,CASSQSRGDYGYTF,TRBV23-1,.,.,TRBJ1-2
TGTGCCAGCAGCCACTGGGACAGACAAGAGACCCAGTACTTC,CASSHWDRQETQYF,TRBV3-1/TRBV3-2,TRBD1,.,TRBJ2-5
TGTGCCAGTTCCGGAGTACTGTACAATGAGCAGTTCTTC,CASSGVLYNEQFF,TRBV18,.,.,TRBJ2-1
TGTGCCAGCTCACCCTACGGCGGAGACGGGGAGCTGTTTTTT,CASSPYGGDGELFF,TRBV18,.,.,TRBJ2-2
TGCGCCAGCAGCCGCACTGCTAGCGGGAGGGGGAGTGAGCAGTTCTTC,CASSRTASGRGSEQFF,TRBV5-1,TRBD2,.,TRBJ2-1
TGTGCCAGCAGCCGGAAACAGGGGGATTATGGTTCACCCCTCCACTTT,CASSRKQGDYGSPLHF,TRBV3-1/TRBV3-2,TRBD1,.,TRBJ1-6